This is a list of T cell receptor beta chains from one sample in a study of blood T cell repertoires in COVID-19. The protocol was immunoSEQ multiplex PCR, while the TCRdb copy is restricted to in-frame clones and leaves out a portion. The sample lists about 180,000 clones; approximately 85% were seen once. The sequencing input was peripheral blood. The receptors originated from a man aged 60-69 years with acute or convalescent COVID-19. Both conserved end residues are part of each CDR3. A D gene is named only where the DNA matches it firmly. Some rows mark clone size as missing; the rest say once, few, many or name a class of expanded clone.

j_call,clone_size,v_call,d_call,cdr3_nt,cdr3_aa
TRBJ1-4,.,TRBV20-1,.,TGCAGTGCTAGTCGGGGGATTAATGAAAAACTGTTTTTT,CSASRGINEKLFF
TRBJ2-2,.,TRBV9,.,TGTGCCAGCAGCGTAGACCCCGCGGGCGGGGAGCTGTTTTTT,CASSVDPAGGELFF
TRBJ1-1,.,TRBV28,.,TGTGCCAGCAGCCGTAATTTTGAGGGTCCTGAAGCTTTCTTT,CASSRNFEGPEAFF
TRBJ1-4,.,TRBV7-6,.,TGTGCCAGCAGCATCGCAGGGAATCGGGCTAATGAAAAACTGTTTTTT,CASSIAGNRANEKLFF
TRBJ2-5,.,TRBV9,.,TGTGCCAGCAGCGTAGGACAGCAAGAGACCCAGTACTTC,CASSVGQQETQYF
TRBJ2-5,.,TRBV7-2,.,TGTGCCAGCAGCTTCGCACAGCAAGAGACCCAGTACTTC,CASSFAQQETQYF
TRBJ2-1,.,TRBV11-3,TRBD2,TGTGCCAGCAGCTCCCGGACTAGCGGGAGCTATGAGCAGTTCTTC,CASSSRTSGSYEQFF
TRBJ2-3,.,TRBV5-1,.,TGCGCCAGCAGCTTGGAATTTTCGGATACGCAGTATTTT,CASSLEFSDTQYF
TRBJ2-2,once,TRBV9,.,TGTGCCAGCAGAAGACTAGTGAACACCGGGGAGCTGTTTTTT,CASRRLVNTGELFF
TRBJ2-5,.,TRBV5-4,.,TGTGCCAGCAGCTTGGGAAGCAGGACGGGAGCGGAGACCCAGTACTTC,CASSLGSRTGAETQYF
TRBJ2-1,once,TRBV5-5,.,TGTGCCAGCAGCTGGGGGCAGGGGCGATACAATGAGCAGTTCTTC,CASSWGQGRYNEQFF
TRBJ1-4,.,TRBV11-2,TRBD1,TGTGCCAGCAGCTCTGGACAGGGATACGAAAAACTGTTTTTT,CASSSGQGYEKLFF
TRBJ1-1,few,TRBV25-1,.,TGTGCCAGCAGTGAATGGGGGAGGGGAGACACTGAAGCTTTCTTT,CASSEWGRGDTEAFF
TRBJ2-7,.,TRBV6-5,TRBD1,TGTGCCAGCAGTTACTGGACAGGGAACGCCCCCTACGAGCAGTACTTC,CASSYWTGNAPYEQYF
TRBJ2-5,.,TRBV2,TRBD1,TGTGCCAGCAGTGAGTGGCCCCCGGGACAGGGGCAAGAGACCCAGTACTTC,CASSEWPPGQGQETQYF
TRBJ2-1,.,TRBV6-4,.,TGTGCCAGCAGTGACTCTTGGGGAGTCTCCTACAATGAGCAGTTCTTC,CASSDSWGVSYNEQFF
TRBJ2-5,.,TRBV6-5,TRBD2,TGTGCCAGCAGTCGGACTAGCGGGCCTAAAGAGACCCAGTACTTC,CASSRTSGPKETQYF
TRBJ2-2,.,TRBV11-2,TRBD2,TGTGCCAGCAGCCCCATTAGCGGGAGGCGCACCGGGGAGCTGTTTTTT,CASSPISGRRTGELFF
TRBJ1-5,.,TRBV7-2,.,TGTGCCAGCAGCCGCGGGAGTGGTCAGCCCCAGCATTTT,CASSRGSGQPQHF
TRBJ2-7,.,TRBV7-3,.,TGTGCCAGCAGCTTAACAGACAGCTCCTACGAGCAGTACTTC,CASSLTDSSYEQYF
TRBJ2-1,few,TRBV7-9,TRBD2,TGTGCCAGCAGCTTCACGGGACTAGCGGGAGGCAATGAGCAGTTCTTC,CASSFTGLAGGNEQFF
TRBJ1-5,few,TRBV27,.,TGTGCCAGCAGACCCGCAGGGGTAAGCAATCAGCCCCAGCATTTT,CASRPAGVSNQPQHF
TRBJ2-7,.,TRBV18,TRBD2,TGTGCCAGCTCACCCGGGACTAGCGGGAGCGGCGAGCAGTACTTC,CASSPGTSGSGEQYF
TRBJ2-1,.,TRBV7-3,TRBD2,TGTGCCAGCAGCCTAGCGGGAGGGACCTACAATGAGCAGTTCTTC,CASSLAGGTYNEQFF
TRBJ2-3,.,TRBV5-1,TRBD1,TGCGCCAGCAGCGTCGGACAGGCGAGGGCAGATACGCAGTATTTT,CASSVGQARADTQYF
TRBJ2-1,.,TRBV4-3,TRBD2,TGCGCCAGCAGCCAAGATTGGGCTAGCGGGACCCGAACCTCCTACAATGAGCAGTTCTTC,CASSQDWASGTRTSYNEQFF
TRBJ2-1,.,TRBV18,.,TGTGCCAGCTCACCACAGGACAATGACAATGAGCAGTTCTTC,CASSPQDNDNEQFF
TRBJ2-4,.,TRBV24-1,.,TGTGCCACCAGTGATTCCGGTGGGCACATTCAGTACTTC,CATSDSGGHIQYF
TRBJ2-1,.,TRBV5-1,TRBD2,TGCGCCAGCAGCTTCTTAGCGGGAGTCCGGAATGAGCAGTTCTTC,CASSFLAGVRNEQFF
TRBJ2-2,.,TRBV18,TRBD1,TGTGCCAGCTCACCCTACAGACAGGGGAACACCGGGGAGCTGTTTTTT,CASSPYRQGNTGELFF
TRBJ2-7,.,TRBV19,TRBD1,TGTGCCAGTAGTGCCCCGAACAGGGGATCAACGAGGCACGAGCAGTACTTC,CASSAPNRGSTRHEQYF
TRBJ2-7,.,TRBV4-3,TRBD2,TGCGCCAGCAGCCGCCTAAGCCCTAGCGGGAGCCACGAGCAGTACTTC,CASSRLSPSGSHEQYF
TRBJ2-7,.,TRBV19,TRBD1,TGTGCCAGTAGTCTTCAGGGGGCTAGACCCTACGAGCAGTACTTC,CASSLQGARPYEQYF
TRBJ2-3,.,TRBV6-5,TRBD2,TGTGCCAGCAGCGACGGGACTAGCGGAGGGGATACGCAGTATTTT,CASSDGTSGGDTQYF
TRBJ2-1,.,TRBV28,.,TGTGCCAGCGGATACCCTAGCTCCTACAATGAGCAGTTCTTC,CASGYPSSYNEQFF
TRBJ2-7,.,TRBV27,TRBD2,TGTGCCAGCAACTCAGCGGGGGGCAGCTCCTACGAGCAGTACTTC,CASNSAGGSSYEQYF
TRBJ2-1,.,TRBV7-9,TRBD1,TGTGCCAGCAGAGCGACAGGGGGGAAAGTGCGGCAGTTCTTC,CASRATGGKVRQFF
TRBJ1-3,.,TRBV5-1,TRBD1,TGCGCCAGCAGCTTAGGGGGGACAGCGAACTCTGGAAACACCATATATTTT,CASSLGGTANSGNTIYF
TRBJ1-2,.,TRBV19,TRBD1,TGTGCCAGTAGTATAACAGGGGGCGGTGGCTACACCTTC,CASSITGGGGYTF
TRBJ2-5,.,TRBV23-1,TRBD1,TGCGCCAGCAGTCACCGCGGACAGGGGGCGCTTGAGACCCAGTACTTC,CASSHRGQGALETQYF
TRBJ1-6,.,TRBV7-9,TRBD1,TGTGCCAGCCGGCCCGGGACAGGGGAAAATTCACCCCTCCACTTT,CASRPGTGENSPLHF
TRBJ2-5,.,TRBV12-5,TRBD2,TGTGCTAGTGGTCCCCCCGCCGTGGGAGGGCCGAAGACCCAGTACTTC,CASGPPAVGGPKTQYF
TRBJ2-7,.,TRBV6-5,TRBD2,TGTGCCAGCAGTACGACTAGCGGATCCTACGAGCAGTACTTC,CASSTTSGSYEQYF
TRBJ1-5,few,TRBV28,TRBD1,TGTGCCAGCAGGTTTTTAGGACAGGGGGGACAGCCCCAGCATTTT,CASRFLGQGGQPQHF
TRBJ2-7,.,TRBV28,TRBD2,TGTGCCAGCAGGTCGTGGGCTAGCGGGCCCTACGAGCAGTACTTC,CASRSWASGPYEQYF
TRBJ2-7,few,TRBV6-5,TRBD2,TGTGCCAGCAGCCGGACTAGCGGGACCTACGAGCAGTACTTC,CASSRTSGTYEQYF
TRBJ2-3,.,TRBV6-5,TRBD1,TGTGCCAGTTACGACAGGGGGCGGACAGATACGCAGTATTTT,CASYDRGRTDTQYF
TRBJ1-2,.,TRBV19,TRBD1,TGTGCCAGTAGTATTGGGAGACAGGGCTATGGCTACACCTTC,CASSIGRQGYGYTF
TRBJ2-7,.,TRBV6-5,TRBD2,TGTGCCAGCAGAACCGGGACTAGCGTCTCCTACGAGCAGTACTTC,CASRTGTSVSYEQYF
TRBJ2-1,.,TRBV19,TRBD2,TGTGCCAGTAGTATCCTGACTAGCGGGATTTCCTACAATGAGCAGTTCTTC,CASSILTSGISYNEQFF
TRBJ2-1,.,TRBV4-1,TRBD2,TGCGCCAGCAGCCAAGAACTAGCGGGCTCCTATGAGCAGTTCTTC,CASSQELAGSYEQFF
TRBJ2-7,.,TRBV3-1/TRBV3-2,TRBD2,TGTGCCAGCAGCCAAGCACTACTAGCGGGTGAATACTACGAGCAGTACTTC,CASSQALLAGEYYEQYF
TRBJ2-2,.,TRBV4-3,TRBD2,TGCGCCAGCAGCAAATCCCCGGGACTAGCGGGAGGGCCTCTAATCGGGGAGCTGTTTTTT,CASSKSPGLAGGPLIGELFF
TRBJ1-2,.,TRBV2,TRBD1,TGTGCCAGCAGTGTATTGGACAGGGGGTCTGATGGCTACACCTTC,CASSVLDRGSDGYTF
TRBJ1-1,once,TRBV15,.,TGTGCCACTACCAATGGGGGGGCGTCGGACACTGAAGCTTTCTTT,CATTNGGASDTEAFF
TRBJ1-5,.,TRBV3-1/TRBV3-2,.,TGTGCCAGCAGCCAAGGGAGTGGAGAAGGTCAGCCCCAGCATTTT,CASSQGSGEGQPQHF
TRBJ1-2,.,TRBV19,.,TGTGCCAGTAGTATCCTGCAGGCCACTGGCTACACCTTC,CASSILQATGYTF
TRBJ1-4,few,TRBV28,.,TGTGCCAGCAGTCCACTGGTTCCCATTGAAAAACTGTTTTTT,CASSPLVPIEKLFF
TRBJ2-5,few,TRBV3-1/TRBV3-2,.,TGTGCCAGCAGCCGACAGAAACAAGAGACCCAGTACTTC,CASSRQKQETQYF